This TCR beta chain originates from a study of high-grade serous ovarian cancer treatment subgroups. Study observations and caveats: Same-patient tumor repertoires overlapped at about 0.095 to 0.79; different patients barely overlapped.

Data came from immunoSEQ multiplex PCR; TCRdb stores just in-frame clones and leaves some out. The data show thousands of clones, about four fifths seen once. This clone was seen a few times. Its antigen is unidentified. Tumor samples were taken before definitive surgery or chemotherapy. The receptor was derived from a human donor with high-grade serous ovarian cancer. The specimen sequenced was tumor tissue.

CDR3 bases: TGTGCCTGGGGCACGGGGGGGCATGAAAAACTGTTTTTT. Residues: CAWGTGGHEKLFF. The chain has TRBV30 and TRBJ1-4; a weak D match, TRBD1 (6 bases). CDR1 is GTSNPN, CDR2 SVGIG, per germline (reference sequence). V was clipped by 5 bases and J by 6 bases, with 13 bases between them. The CDR3 extends over 13 amino acids.